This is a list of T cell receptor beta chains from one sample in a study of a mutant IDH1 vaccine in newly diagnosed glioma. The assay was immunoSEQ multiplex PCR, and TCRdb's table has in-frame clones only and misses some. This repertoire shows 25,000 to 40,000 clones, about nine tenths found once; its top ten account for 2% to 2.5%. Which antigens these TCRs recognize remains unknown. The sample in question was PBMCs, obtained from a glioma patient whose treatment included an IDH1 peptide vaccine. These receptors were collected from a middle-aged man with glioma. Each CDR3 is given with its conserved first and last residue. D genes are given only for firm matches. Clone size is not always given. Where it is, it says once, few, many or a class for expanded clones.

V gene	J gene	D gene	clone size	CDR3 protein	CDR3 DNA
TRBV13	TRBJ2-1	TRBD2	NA	CASSLTSGKPYNEQFF	TGTGCCAGCAGCTTAACTAGCGGGAAACCCTACAATGAGCAGTTCTTC
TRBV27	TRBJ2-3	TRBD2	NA	CASSRTSGGHTSTDTQYF	TGTGCCAGCAGTAGAACTAGCGGGGGACATACTAGCACAGATACGCAGTATTTT
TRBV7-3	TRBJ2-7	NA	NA	CASSLLPGDDEQYF	TGTGCCAGCAGCTTATTGCCCGGGGATGACGAGCAGTACTTC
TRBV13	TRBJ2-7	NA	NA	CASSLAQGYPYEQYF	TGTGCCAGCAGCTTAGCCCAAGGGTACCCCTACGAGCAGTACTTC
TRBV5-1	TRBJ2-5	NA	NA	CASSLRAGQETQYF	TGCGCCAGCAGCTTGAGGGCAGGTCAAGAGACCCAGTACTTC
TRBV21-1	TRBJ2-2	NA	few	CASRLAGNTGELFF	TGTGCCAGCAGACTAGCGGGGAACACCGGGGAGCTGTTTTTT
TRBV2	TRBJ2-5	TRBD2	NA	CASAPLRLAGGTETQYF	TGTGCCAGCGCTCCCCTAAGACTAGCGGGAGGGACAGAGACCCAGTACTTC
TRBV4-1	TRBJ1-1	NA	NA	CASSQPGTSNTEAFF	TGCGCCAGCAGCCAACCCGGTACATCGAACACTGAAGCTTTCTTT
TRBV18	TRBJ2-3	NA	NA	CASSQGIGPDTQYF	TGTGCCAGCTCACAGGGGATCGGCCCAGATACGCAGTATTTT
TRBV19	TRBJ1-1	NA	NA	CASSSPQGLAYDTEAFF	TGTGCCAGTAGCTCCCCACAGGGTTTGGCGTATGACACTGAAGCTTTCTTT
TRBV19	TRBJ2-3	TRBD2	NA	CASSAAGLAGDTNTDTQYF	TGTGCCAGTAGTGCGGCTGGACTAGCGGGAGACACCAACACAGATACGCAGTATTTT
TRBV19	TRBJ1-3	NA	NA	CASSMRAGSSGNTIYF	TGTGCCAGTAGTATGCGAGCAGGGAGCTCTGGAAACACCATATATTTT
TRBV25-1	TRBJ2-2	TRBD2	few	CASSPSSGKDTGELFF	TGTGCCAGCTCCCCCTCCAGCGGGAAAGACACCGGGGAGCTGTTTTTT
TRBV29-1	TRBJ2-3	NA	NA	CSVELLGTDTQYF	TGCAGCGTTGAACTTCTGGGCACAGATACGCAGTATTTT
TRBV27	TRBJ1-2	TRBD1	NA	CASSGQGANYGYTF	TGTGCCAGCAGCGGACAGGGTGCTAACTATGGCTACACCTTC
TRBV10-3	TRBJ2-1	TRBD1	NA	CAISIRGTGVFNEQFF	TGTGCCATCAGCATCAGGGGGACAGGGGTGTTCAATGAGCAGTTCTTC
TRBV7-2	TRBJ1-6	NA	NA	CASSSFPGLLHRPPLHF	TGTGCCAGCAGCTCATTCCCGGGACTCCTACACCGACCACCCCTCCACTTT
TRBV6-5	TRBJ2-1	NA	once	CASSLLPSFYNEQFF	TGTGCCAGCAGTCTCCTGCCTAGCTTCTACAATGAGCAGTTCTTC
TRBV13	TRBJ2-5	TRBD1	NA	CASSSGQGLLETQYF	TGTGCCAGCAGCTCTGGACAGGGGCTTTTGGAGACCCAGTACTTC
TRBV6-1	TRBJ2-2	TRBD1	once	CASKKTGATGELFF	TGTGCCAGCAAGAAAACAGGGGCCACCGGGGAGCTGTTTTTT
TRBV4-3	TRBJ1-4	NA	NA	CASSQERSATNEKLFF	TGCGCCAGCAGCCAAGAACGATCCGCAACTAATGAAAAACTGTTTTTT
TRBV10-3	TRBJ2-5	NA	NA	CAISESRQQETQYF	TGTGCCATCAGTGAGTCGAGGCAGCAAGAGACCCAGTACTTC
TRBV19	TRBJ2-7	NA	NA	CASSMGIGGFYEQYF	TGTGCCAGTAGTATGGGGATCGGGGGCTTCTACGAGCAGTACTTC
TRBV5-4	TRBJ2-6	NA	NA	CASSRGGTSSGANVLTF	TGTGCCAGCAGCCGAGGAGGGACCAGCTCTGGGGCCAACGTCCTGACTTTC
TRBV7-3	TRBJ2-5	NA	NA	CASSGGSLQETQYF	TGTGCCAGCAGCGGGGGATCTTTGCAAGAGACCCAGTACTTC
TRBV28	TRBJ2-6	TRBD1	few	CASSSRDSAAPVPFSGANVLTF	TGTGCCAGCAGTTCCCGGGACAGCGCGGCCCCAGTACCATTCTCTGGGGCCAACGTCCTGACTTTC
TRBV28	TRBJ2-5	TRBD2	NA	CASSSLAGAGETQYF	TGTGCCAGCAGTTCGCTAGCGGGGGCGGGGGAGACCCAGTACTTC
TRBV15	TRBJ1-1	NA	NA	CATSSSSGANTEAFF	TGTGCCACCAGCAGCTCCTCAGGGGCCAACACTGAAGCTTTCTTT
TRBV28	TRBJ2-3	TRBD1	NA	CASRAARGSDTQYF	TGTGCCAGCAGAGCGGCCAGGGGGTCCGATACGCAGTATTTT
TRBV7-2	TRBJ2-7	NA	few	CASSLSAGYEQYF	TGTGCCAGCAGCTTGTCAGCGGGCTACGAGCAGTACTTC
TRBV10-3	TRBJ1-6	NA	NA	CAIRSGNSPLHF	TGTGCCATCAGGTCGGGTAATTCACCCCTCCACTTT
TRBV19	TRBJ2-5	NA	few	CATSQALGETQYF	TGTGCCACCTCACAGGCCCTGGGTGAGACCCAGTACTTC
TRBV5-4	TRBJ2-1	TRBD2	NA	CASSPERGAENEQFF	TGTGCCAGCAGCCCTGAGCGGGGGGCTGAAAATGAGCAGTTCTTC
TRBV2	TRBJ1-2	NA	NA	CASSARTRNYGYTF	TGTGCCAGCAGCGCTCGGACAAGAAACTATGGCTACACCTTC
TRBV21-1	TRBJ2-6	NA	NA	CASSKYRVSGANVLTF	TGTGCCAGCAGCAAATACCGGGTCTCTGGGGCCAACGTCCTGACTTTC
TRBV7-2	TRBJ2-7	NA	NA	CASSRGVRTLSPGEGQYF	TGTGCCAGCAGCCGAGGTGTCCGGACGTTGAGCCCAGGGGAGGGGCAGTACTTC
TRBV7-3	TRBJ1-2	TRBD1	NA	CASSQTGGDNYGYTF	TGTGCCAGCAGCCAGACAGGGGGAGACAACTATGGCTACACCTTC
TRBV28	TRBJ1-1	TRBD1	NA	CASTSRQGHLMNTEAFF	TGTGCCAGCACCTCCCGACAGGGCCATTTAATGAACACTGAAGCTTTCTTT
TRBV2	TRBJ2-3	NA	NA	CASSRDLTDTQYF	TGTGCCAGCAGTCGGGACCTCACAGATACGCAGTATTTT
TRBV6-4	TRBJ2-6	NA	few	CASSEGGSGANVLTF	TGTGCCAGCAGTGAGGGGGGCTCTGGGGCCAACGTCCTGACTTTC
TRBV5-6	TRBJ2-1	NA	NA	CASSLAPGGKFF	TGTGCCAGCAGCTTGGCCCCAGGGGGGAAGTTCTTC
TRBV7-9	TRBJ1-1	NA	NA	CASSLANVQGALNTEAFF	TGTGCCAGCAGCTTAGCGAATGTCCAGGGAGCTTTGAACACTGAAGCTTTCTTT
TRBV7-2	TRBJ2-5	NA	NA	CASSLATAGPTPQYF	TGTGCCAGCAGCTTAGCAACGGCGGGTCCTACCCCCCAGTACTTC
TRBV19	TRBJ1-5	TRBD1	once	CASTRTGDQPQHF	TGTGCCAGTACCAGGACAGGCGATCAGCCCCAGCATTTT